Reported below is one TCR beta chain. Target depth was 1 in 200,000 to 1 in 1 million T cells, about 10x per clonotype. The protocol was immunoSEQ multiplex PCR, while the TCRdb copy is restricted to in-frame clones and leaves out a portion. The sample contains fewer than 45,000 clones, 60% to 80% of which appear only once. The data are from a study of cytotoxic CD8 clonotypes in ibrutinib-treated CLL. Study overall: Partial response was seen in 24 patients and complete response in 2; after median 68 months, approximately 14 stayed remitted, some twelve progressed. Samples yielded averages of approximately 260,000 productive templates and 75,000 to 95,000 productive rearrangements.

CDR3 length: 16 amino acids. Germline CDR1 is SGHRS and CDR2 is YFSETQ. V was clipped by 4 bases and J by 1 base, with 16 bases between them. V is TRBV5-1 and J is TRBJ2-3; perhaps TRBD2 as D (7 bases). The material sequenced was PBMCs, taken at disease progression, from a patient treated with ibrutinib. This TCR derives from a human donor with chronic lymphocytic leukemia. The CDR3 DNA reads as TGCGCCAGCAGCACGGGGGCTAGCGGCCGCACAGATACGCAGTATTTT. Translating gives CASSTGASGRTDTQYF.